Listed here are 10 T cell receptor beta chains from one sample, sequenced in a study of T cells in Graves' hyperthyroidism and ophthalmopathy. TCR beta CDR3 region amplification was performed from RNA transcripts. Using the HTBI primer set, a first-round RT-PCR was run on the TCR CDR3. TCRdb re-derived calls from the multiplex PCR reads in MiXCR, one entry per CDR3 protein. Here the sample spans 560,000 or so distinct CDR3 sequences, about half being singletons. The source material was peripheral blood or thyroid tissue (not recorded which). The source is a woman aged 18 to 35 with Graves' hyperthyroidism.

CDR3 protein: CASSLAYRTEIYGYTF. CDR3 nucleotides: TGTGCCAGCAGCTTAGCGTACAGGACGGAAATCTATGGCTACACCTTC. This chain connects TRBV7-9 to TRBJ1-2; D possibly corresponds to TRBD1 (5 bases). This CDR3 is 16 amino acids long. V lost 0 bases and J lost 4, with 15 bases in between. The germline gives CDR1 SEHNR, CDR2 FQNEAQ (reference sequence).

The chain couples TRBV6-5 to TRBJ2-7; D remains unclear. V lost 4 bases to trimming and J lost 6 bases, with 16 bases between them. This CDR3 comprises 14 residues. CDR1 is MNHEY, CDR2 SVGAGI, per germline. The CDR3 spells CASSLSPAALEQYF. CDR3 DNA: TGTGCCAGCAGTTTATCCCCTGCGGCGCTCGAGCAGTACTTC.

This clonotype was counted only a few times. CDR3 region: CASSLGIRTRQETQYF. CDR3 sequence (DNA): TGTGCCAGCAGTTTAGGGATAAGGACACGCCAAGAGACCCAGTACTTC. This sequence joins TRBV2 and TRBJ2-5; maybe TRBD1 (5 bases). The CDR3 totals 16 residues. V was clipped by 5 bases and J by 1 base, with 17 bases between them. Germline values: CDR1 SNHLY, CDR2 FYNNEI.

The chain carries TRBV20-1 and TRBJ1-5, with a tentative D call TRBD1 (5 bases). The V end was cut by 3 bases, the J end by 3 bases, with 21 bases between. The CDR3 is 17 residues long. Looked up from germline, CDR1 is DFQATT and CDR2 is SNEGSKA (reference sequence). CDR3 residues: CSASPRAGLLDNQPQHF. The CDR3 region has the DNA TGCAGTGCTAGCCCAAGGGCAGGGCTCCTTGACAATCAGCCCCAGCATTTT.

This rearrangement joins TRBV7-9 to TRBJ1-1, with D possibly TRBD1 on 5 matching bases. Germline-derived CDR1 and CDR2 are SEHNR and FQNEAQ (reference sequence). The CDR3 is 17 residues long. The V and J ends lost 1 base and 5 bases respectively, with 20 bases between them. The CDR3 protein is CASSLVGVRGLRTEAFF. As DNA, the CDR3 is TGTGCCAGCAGCTTAGTCGGGGTCCGGGGCTTAAGGACTGAAGCTTTCTTT.

This clonotype was seen more than once but under ten times. The chain has TRBV6-6 and TRBJ1-4; maybe TRBD1 (6 bases). Germline-derived CDR1 and CDR2 are MNHNY and SVGAGI (reference sequence). CDR3 length: 17 residues. Trimming shortened V by 0 bases and J by 6 bases, and 17 bases separated the two germline ends. CDR3 region: CASSYSALTGHHEKLFF. The CDR3 nucleotides are TGTGCCAGCAGTTACTCGGCGCTGACAGGTCACCATGAAAAACTGTTTTTT.

As regards this clonotype: This may stem from a read error, because a much larger clone lies one nucleotide away. The chain recombines TRBV24-1 with TRBJ1-5; no definite D call. The CDR3 contains 13 residues. CDR1 is KGHDR, CDR2 SFDVKD, per germline. The CDR3 is CATIYHSNRPQHF. The DNA for the CDR3 is TGTGCCACCATCTACCATAGCAATCGGCCCCAGCATTTT.

This rearrangement joins TRBV20-1 to TRBJ1-5, with D unclear. The germline V and J ends were trimmed by 6 bases and 0 bases, with 15 bases remaining between them. The CDR3 is made up of 15 amino acids. Per the germline V gene, CDR1 is DFQATT and CDR2 is SNEGSKA (reference sequence). The DNA of the CDR3 is TGCAGTGCCCGACCCGGCCTATATAGCAATCAGCCCCAGCATTTT. This codes for CSARPGLYSNQPQHF.

The rearrangement joins TRBV11-3 to TRBJ1-4; D is unclear. The CDR3 is 13 amino acids. Germline V gene data show CDR1 as SGHNT and CDR2 as YENEEA. Trimming left V 5 bases short and J 3 bases short, with 7 bases between. CDR3: CASSTQPNEKLFF. In DNA form, the CDR3 reads TGTGCCAGCAGCACACAGCCTAATGAAAAACTGTTTTTT.

This clonotype came up many times. The chain links TRBV7-2 to TRBJ2-5; TRBD2 is a possible D gene (6 bases). V shed 5 bases and J shed 5 bases, with 12 bases lying between them. Germline assignment: CDR1 SGHTA and CDR2 FQGNSA. CDR3 length: 13 residues. The CDR3 loop is CASSPGVLETQYF. The CDR3 DNA is TGTGCCAGCAGCCCGGGGGTATTGGAGACCCAGTACTTC.